Listed below are T cell receptor beta chains from one sample, sequenced in a study of blood T cell repertoires in COVID-19. Method: immunoSEQ multiplex PCR; TCRdb's copy keeps in-frame clones and lacks some. Of about 60,000 clones listed, 70% to 85% are singletons. The source material was peripheral blood. Receptors were obtained from an older man with active COVID-19. The CDR3 runs from the conserved cysteine through the conserved F or W. A D gene is named only where the DNA matches it firmly. The size field is filled for only some rows; it gives once, few, many or a size class.

.	TRBV6-6	once	TRBJ2-3	CASSPRELGDTQYF	TGTGCCAGCAGTCCTCGGGAATTAGGGGATACGCAGTATTTT
TRBD1	TRBV4-1	once	TRBJ1-1	CASSQLTGGLAEAFF	TGCGCCAGCAGCCAACTTACAGGGGGCTTAGCTGAAGCTTTCTTT
TRBD1	TRBV19	.	TRBJ2-7	CASTLGTGSSEQYF	TGTGCCAGTACCCTTGGGACAGGGAGTAGCGAGCAGTACTTC
TRBD1	TRBV10-3	.	TRBJ1-4	CAIRPGTGVANEKLFF	TGTGCCATCAGGCCCGGCACAGGGGTGGCTAATGAAAAACTGTTTTTT
TRBD1	TRBV5-8	.	TRBJ2-5	CASSPRQAGGQETQYF	TGTGCCAGCAGCCCGAGACAGGCAGGGGGTCAAGAGACCCAGTACTTC
.	TRBV3-1/TRBV3-2	once	TRBJ2-7	CASSQDGRGALDEQYF	TGTGCCAGCAGCCAAGATGGCAGGGGCGCCTTGGACGAGCAGTACTTC
.	TRBV7-2	.	TRBJ2-7	CASSPAGRRYEQYF	TGTGCCAGCAGCCCCGCGGGACGGAGATACGAGCAGTACTTC
.	TRBV28	.	TRBJ1-1	CASRTTDTEAFF	TGTGCCAGCCGCACAACCGACACTGAAGCTTTCTTT
TRBD1	TRBV28	few	TRBJ1-2	CASSSFTGGNGYTF	TGTGCCAGCAGTTCGTTCACAGGGGGCAATGGCTACACCTTC
TRBD1	TRBV28	.	TRBJ1-1	CASSSGQLYTEAFF	TGTGCCAGCAGCTCGGGACAGTTATACACTGAAGCTTTCTTT
TRBD1	TRBV12-5	.	TRBJ2-7	CASGQDRGHEQYF	TGTGCTAGTGGACAGGACAGGGGGCATGAGCAGTACTTC
TRBD1	TRBV18	once	TRBJ2-7	CASSKQGHSYEQYF	TGTGCCAGCTCAAAACAGGGGCACTCCTACGAGCAGTACTTC
TRBD1	TRBV18	once	TRBJ2-7	CASSLYRDRGQGAYEQYF	TGTGCCAGCTCACTTTACCGGGACAGGGGGCAAGGAGCCTACGAGCAGTACTTC
.	TRBV9	.	TRBJ1-1	CASSVVPTRNTEAFF	TGTGCCAGCAGCGTAGTTCCGACAAGGAACACTGAAGCTTTCTTT
.	TRBV5-6	.	TRBJ2-7	CASSSLGGGGYEQYF	TGTGCCAGCAGCTCCCTCGGAGGGGGGGGATACGAGCAGTACTTC
.	TRBV5-1	.	TRBJ2-3	CASSLGATTSTDTQYF	TGCGCCAGCAGCTTGGGGGCAACAACTAGCACAGATACGCAGTATTTT
TRBD1	TRBV7-2	.	TRBJ1-2	CASRQTGGGGYTF	TGTGCCAGCAGACAAACAGGGGGCGGTGGCTACACCTTC
.	TRBV5-1	.	TRBJ1-2	CASSLKGDGYTF	TGCGCCAGCAGCCTAAAGGGGGATGGCTACACCTTC
TRBD1	TRBV19	few	TRBJ1-2	CASSIGTDYGYTF	TGTGCCAGTAGTATCGGGACAGACTATGGCTACACCTTC
.	TRBV18	.	TRBJ1-2	CASSPRAADGYTF	TGTGCCAGCTCACCACGGGCAGCTGATGGCTACACCTTC
TRBD2	TRBV11-3	.	TRBJ2-1	CASSLEGTSGSPSANEQFF	TGTGCCAGCAGCTTAGAGGGGACTAGCGGGAGCCCCAGCGCCAATGAGCAGTTCTTC
.	TRBV5-6	.	TRBJ1-2	CASSLQDFYSGYTF	TGTGCCAGCAGCTTGCAGGATTTCTACTCTGGCTACACCTTC
TRBD1	TRBV5-1	.	TRBJ2-7	CASSSGQGWDEQYF	TGCGCCAGCAGCTCCGGACAGGGCTGGGACGAGCAGTACTTC
.	TRBV6-2/TRBV6-3	.	TRBJ2-7	CASSYFGSYEQYF	TGTGCCAGCAGTTATTTCGGGTCCTACGAGCAGTACTTC
.	TRBV3-1/TRBV3-2	once	TRBJ2-3	CASSQRVGTDTQYF	TGTGCCAGCAGCCAGAGGGTGGGCACAGATACGCAGTATTTT
.	TRBV5-7	.	TRBJ2-7	CASSLYQEYF	TGTGCCAGCAGCCTTTACCAGGAGTACTTC
TRBD2	TRBV5-1	.	TRBJ2-3	CASSLTSGSLTDTQYF	TGCGCCAGCAGCTTAACTAGCGGGAGTTTAACAGATACGCAGTATTTT
TRBD2	TRBV9	.	TRBJ2-2	CASSPDGEGRTGELFF	TGTGCCAGCAGCCCCGACGGGGAGGGTCGAACCGGGGAGCTGTTTTTT
.	TRBV7-2	.	TRBJ2-1	CASSYSWTTPAYNEQFF	TGTGCCAGCAGCTATAGTTGGACTACCCCCGCCTACAATGAGCAGTTCTTC
TRBD2	TRBV28	.	TRBJ2-3	CATITSGRADTQYF	TGTGCCACCATAACTAGCGGGAGGGCAGATACGCAGTATTTT
.	TRBV19	.	TRBJ1-1	CASSYNRVAEAFF	TGTGCCAGTAGTTACAACAGGGTTGCTGAAGCTTTCTTT
.	TRBV11-2	.	TRBJ2-3	CASSLGTNPDTQYF	TGTGCCAGCAGCTTAGGGACTAATCCAGATACGCAGTATTTT
TRBD2	TRBV20-1	few	TRBJ2-7	CSASPGLAGDYEQYF	TGCAGTGCTAGTCCCGGACTAGCGGGAGACTACGAGCAGTACTTC
TRBD2	TRBV16	.	TRBJ2-1	CASSPKTGGRNEQFF	TGTGCCAGCAGCCCGAAAACGGGAGGCAGGAATGAGCAGTTCTTC
TRBD2	TRBV14	.	TRBJ2-5	CASSQVGGSLAETQYF	TGTGCCAGCAGCCAAGTTGGCGGGAGCCTGGCCGAGACCCAGTACTTC
.	TRBV7-9	.	TRBJ2-2	CASSLATGTPGELFF	TGTGCCAGCAGCTTAGCAACAGGGACCCCCGGGGAGCTGTTTTTT
.	TRBV27	.	TRBJ1-1	CASSLLGGTEAFF	TGTGCCAGCAGCCTGCTCGGGGGCACTGAAGCTTTCTTT
TRBD1	TRBV11-2	.	TRBJ1-6	CASQKGGQGDSPLHF	TGTGCCAGCCAGAAAGGGGGACAGGGGGACTCACCCCTCCACTTT
TRBD2	TRBV19	.	TRBJ2-6	CASSIVPGLAGAGGANVLTF	TGTGCCAGTAGTATAGTACCCGGACTAGCGGGAGCTGGTGGGGCCAACGTCCTGACTTTC
TRBD2	TRBV10-3	.	TRBJ2-1	CAISGGPGLAGAYNEQFF	TGTGCCATCAGTGGGGGGCCGGGACTAGCGGGAGCGTACAATGAGCAGTTCTTC
TRBD2	TRBV28	.	TRBJ2-6	CASKVGGEPSGANVLTF	TGTGCCAGCAAGGTTGGGGGGGAGCCTTCTGGGGCCAACGTCCTGACTTTC
.	TRBV28	.	TRBJ1-1	CASRTNSGGRAFF	TGTGCCAGCAGGACAAATTCGGGGGGGCGAGCTTTCTTT
.	TRBV6-2/TRBV6-3	few	TRBJ2-5	CASSAVSETQYF	TGTGCCAGCAGTGCCGTTAGCGAGACCCAGTACTTC
.	TRBV7-2	few	TRBJ2-5	CASSSRDTHSKTQYF	TGTGCCAGCAGCTCCCGGGACACACATAGTAAGACCCAGTACTTC
.	TRBV19	.	TRBJ1-5	CASSAQGGNQPQHF	TGTGCCAGTAGTGCTCAGGGAGGTAATCAGCCCCAGCATTTT
TRBD1	TRBV6-1	.	TRBJ1-5	CASSEGPGGTRPPQHF	TGTGCCAGCAGTGAAGGTCCAGGGGGGACGCGACCGCCCCAGCATTTT
TRBD1	TRBV3-1/TRBV3-2	.	TRBJ2-1	CASSKGAGDEQFF	TGTGCCAGCAGCAAGGGGGCTGGGGATGAGCAGTTCTTC
.	TRBV5-1	.	TRBJ2-2	CASSSRRGTNTGELFF	TGCGCCAGCAGCTCCCGACGGGGTACCAACACCGGGGAGCTGTTTTTT
.	TRBV2	.	TRBJ2-5	CASGTLLQETQYF	TGTGCCAGCGGGACTCTTCTTCAAGAGACCCAGTACTTC
TRBD2	TRBV27	.	TRBJ2-3	CASSTKPPQRERGDTQYF	TGTGCCAGCAGTACCAAGCCGCCTCAGCGGGAGCGGGGAGATACGCAGTATTTT
TRBD1	TRBV5-6	.	TRBJ1-6	CASSQQGVDSPLHF	TGTGCCAGCAGCCAACAGGGGGTTGATTCACCCCTCCACTTT
TRBD1	TRBV24-1	.	TRBJ1-1	CATRIAGGTEAFF	TGTGCCACCAGGATAGCAGGGGGCACTGAAGCTTTCTTT
.	TRBV4-2	.	TRBJ2-7	CASSQDHNPYEQYF	TGTGCCAGCAGCCAAGACCACAACCCCTACGAGCAGTACTTC
TRBD1	TRBV6-5	few	TRBJ2-7	CASSLGTGYRQYF	TGTGCCAGCAGCCTTGGGACAGGGTATAGGCAGTACTTC
.	TRBV30	once	TRBJ1-2	CAWSGVVAGYGYTF	TGTGCCTGGAGCGGGGTAGTTGCGGGATATGGCTACACCTTC
.	TRBV4-1	.	TRBJ1-5	CASSQEGQGGQPQHF	TGCGCCAGCAGCCAAGAAGGCCAGGGCGGTCAGCCCCAGCATTTT
.	TRBV5-6	.	TRBJ2-7	CASSLSQGQTQYF	TGTGCCAGCAGCTTGTCCCAGGGCCAGACGCAGTACTTC
.	TRBV7-2	.	TRBJ1-1	CASSPPDTEAFF	TGTGCCAGCAGCCCTCCCGACACTGAAGCTTTCTTT
TRBD1	TRBV19	.	TRBJ1-1	CASSGTGGRHTEAFF	TGTGCCAGTAGCGGGACAGGGGGCAGGCACACTGAAGCTTTCTTT